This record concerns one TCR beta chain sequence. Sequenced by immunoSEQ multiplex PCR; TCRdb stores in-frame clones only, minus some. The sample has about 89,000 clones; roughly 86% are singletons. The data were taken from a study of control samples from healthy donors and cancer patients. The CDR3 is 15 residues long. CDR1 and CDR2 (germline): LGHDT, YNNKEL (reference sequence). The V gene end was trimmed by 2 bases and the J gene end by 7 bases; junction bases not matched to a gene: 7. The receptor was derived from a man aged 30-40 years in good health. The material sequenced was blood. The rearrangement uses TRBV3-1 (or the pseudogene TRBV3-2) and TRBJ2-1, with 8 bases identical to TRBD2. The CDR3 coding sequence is TGTGCCAGCAGCCAAAATTCCGGGACTAGAAATGAGCAGTTCTTC. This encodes CASSQNSGTRNEQFF.